This T cell receptor beta chain was recorded in a study of blood T cell repertoires in COVID-19. Trimming at V came to 3 bases and at J to 8 bases, leaving 12 bases not matched to a gene. The CDR3 has 15 residues. From germline, CDR1 is SGHTA and CDR2 FQGNSA. Assay: immunoSEQ multiplex PCR; the TCRdb copy retains only in-frame clones and omits some. Among some 83,000 clones listed, over 75% were seen once. This clone was observed once. Sequencing was performed on peripheral blood. This receptor was identified in a man aged 50 or older with acute or convalescent COVID-19. The J gene is TRBJ1-1, the V gene TRBV7-2, with 7 bases that match TRBD1. CDR3 in DNA: TGTGCCAGCAGCTTCCTCGTGACAGGGAACCTCGAAGCTTTCTTT. Encoded protein: CASSFLVTGNLEAFF.